The 14 T cell receptor beta chains presented below share a single source sample, sequenced in a study of early T cells in non-severe SARS-CoV-2 infection. Using its own MiXCR run on the 5' RACE reads, TCRdb lists one record per CDR3 protein. The table records 30,000 or so distinct CDR3 sequences, 4.5% to 5% of them present only once. The sequencing input was whole blood. Receptors originate from an adult who was a healthcare worker with PCR-confirmed SARS-CoV-2 infection or an uninfected control (not recorded which).

At least ten counts were recorded for this clonotype. The chain combines TRBV12-3 or TRBV12-4 with TRBJ2-3, with TRBD2 matching over 7 bases. The CDR3 sequence is 15 residues long. The V segment lost 1 base and the J segment 3 bases; nucleotides outside the gene matches: 4. The CDR3 DNA follows: TGTGCCAGCAGTTTAGGAGCGGGGATGACAGATACGCAGTATTTT. It codes for CASSLGAGMTDTQYF.

This clonotype was recorded at least ten times. This chain links TRBV25-1 with TRBJ1-3; D uncertain. There are 11 residues in the CDR3. The V gene's germline CDR1 is MGHDK and CDR2 SYGVNS. V dropped 6 bases and J dropped 8 bases, with 8 bases sitting between them. CDR3 in amino acids: CASSGLDTIYF. CDR3 sequence (DNA): TGTGCCAGCAGCGGCTTGGACACCATATATTTT.

This clonotype occurred many times. V and J are TRBV5-1 and TRBJ2-5, with D perhaps matching TRBD1 (6 bases). This CDR3 is built from 18 residues. From germline, CDR1 is SGHRS and CDR2 YFSETQ. Trimming cost V 0 bases and J 4 bases, with 22 bases left between them. As DNA, the CDR3 is TGCGCCAGCAGCTTGGCCATAGGAGTGAGGGGGACGTCAGAGACCCAGTACTTC. As protein: CASSLAIGVRGTSETQYF.

This rearrangement joins TRBV12-3 or TRBV12-4 to TRBJ2-3; TRBD1 might be the D (6 bases). V was pared by 6 bases and J by 5 bases, with 18 bases between. The CDR3 covers 15 residues. This CDR3 reads CASRHRRQGKDTQYF. CDR3 DNA sequence: TGTGCCAGCAGACATCGGCGGCAGGGGAAAGATACGCAGTATTTT.

This clonotype was detected ten times or more. The V gene is TRBV7-9, the J gene TRBJ1-4; unclear D gene. The germline V and J ends were trimmed by 2 bases and 3 bases, with 4 bases remaining between them. Germline CDR1 SEHNR, CDR2 FQNEAQ (reference sequence). The CDR3 runs to 13 residues. The CDR3, as DNA: TGTGCCAGCAGCTTAAATGCTAATGAAAAACTGTTTTTT. It yields the protein CASSLNANEKLFF.

Many counts were recorded for this clonotype. The rearrangement joins TRBV3-1 to TRBJ1-2, with 11 bases identical to TRBD1. The CDR3 sequence is 14 residues long. The V gene end was trimmed by 7 bases and the J gene end by 8 bases; junction bases not matched to a gene: 9. CDR1 LGHDT and CDR2 YNNKEL come from the germline V gene (reference sequence). In nucleotides, the CDR3 is TGTGCCAGCACCGCAAGCCGGACAGGGGGCGGCTACACCTTC. It translates to CASTASRTGGGYTF.

In its sample, this clonotype was seen many times. The chain joins TRBV18 to TRBJ2-7; a weak D match, TRBD2 (5 bases). CDR1 is KGHSH, CDR2 LQKENI, per germline. The germline V and J ends were trimmed by 5 bases and 3 bases, with 17 bases remaining between them. This CDR3 contains 15 residues. The DNA of the CDR3 is TGTGCCAGCTCATCGGGAAGGACCTTAAACTACGAGCAGTACTTC. Translating it yields CASSSGRTLNYEQYF.

The V and J genes are TRBV19 and TRBJ2-6; D not resolved. The length of the CDR3 is 15 residues. V was pared by 4 bases and J by 0 bases, with 7 bases between. Germline CDR1 reads LNHDA; CDR2 reads SQIVND (reference sequence). The CDR3 nucleotides read TGTGCCAGTAGTAAAGTAGGCTCTGGGGCCAACGTCCTGACTTTC. As protein: CASSKVGSGANVLTF.

This clonotype was seen a few times. This chain connects TRBV25-1 to TRBJ2-2; D may be TRBD2 (5 bases). This CDR3 contains 16 residues. CDR1 and CDR2 (germline): MGHDK, SYGVNS. The V end lost 2 bases, the J end lost 6 bases, and 16 bases lay between the germline ends. The CDR3 DNA sequence: TGTGCCAGCAGTGAACGACGGGGAATGGATTCCGGGGAGCTGTTTTTT. It translates to CASSERRGMDSGELFF.

This clonotype was counted at least ten times. In DNA form, the CDR3 reads TGCGCCAGCAGCTCCCGACTAAATAGCAATCAGCCCCAGCATTTT. Residues: CASSSRLNSNQPQHF. The rearrangement joins TRBV4-1 to TRBJ1-5; D is ambiguous. V was pared by 5 bases and J by 0 bases, with 11 bases between. The CDR3 spans 15 residues. The germline V gene encodes CDR1 MGHRA and CDR2 YSYEKL.

This clonotype was found many times. The chain couples TRBV20-1 to TRBJ2-1; 9 bases fit TRBD1. J lost 6 bases, V lost 6 bases, and 3 bases had no gene match. Germline CDR1 and CDR2: DFQATT and SNEGSKA (reference sequence). CDR3 length: 12 residues. The CDR3 DNA is TGCAGTGCGGACAGGGGTGGCAATGAGCAGTTCTTC. This gives the protein CSADRGGNEQFF.

This clonotype was observed at least ten times. The chain employs TRBV7-9 and TRBJ2-1; D unclear. This CDR3 is built from 14 residues. CDR1 is SEHNR and CDR2 is FQNEAQ in the germline V gene (reference sequence). Trimming took off 1 base at V and 0 bases at J, with 4 bases between the two ends. CDR3 loop: CASSLDSSYNEQFF. The CDR3 DNA reads as TGTGCCAGCAGCTTAGACAGCTCCTACAATGAGCAGTTCTTC.

This clonotype has ten or more counts. The chain carries TRBV20-1 and TRBJ2-3; 9 bases fit TRBD2. V lost 4 bases to trimming and J lost 1 base; unmatched junction nucleotides: 3. CDR3 length: 14 amino acids. Germline values: CDR1 DFQATT, CDR2 SNEGSKA (reference sequence). The CDR3 reads CSAIAGVGTDTQYF. CDR3 nucleotides: TGCAGTGCTATAGCGGGAGTGGGCACAGATACGCAGTATTTT.

At least ten counts were recorded for this clonotype. The chain is built from TRBV10-1 and TRBJ2-5; maybe TRBD2 (6 bases). V lost 6 bases and J 1 base, leaving 12 bases between the germline ends. Germline V gene lookup returns CDR1 WNHNN and CDR2 SYGVQD (reference sequence). This CDR3 has 14 residues. The CDR3 spells CASSAGRLQETQYF. CDR3 nucleotide sequence: TGCGCCAGCAGCGCGGGACGGCTCCAAGAGACCCAGTACTTC.